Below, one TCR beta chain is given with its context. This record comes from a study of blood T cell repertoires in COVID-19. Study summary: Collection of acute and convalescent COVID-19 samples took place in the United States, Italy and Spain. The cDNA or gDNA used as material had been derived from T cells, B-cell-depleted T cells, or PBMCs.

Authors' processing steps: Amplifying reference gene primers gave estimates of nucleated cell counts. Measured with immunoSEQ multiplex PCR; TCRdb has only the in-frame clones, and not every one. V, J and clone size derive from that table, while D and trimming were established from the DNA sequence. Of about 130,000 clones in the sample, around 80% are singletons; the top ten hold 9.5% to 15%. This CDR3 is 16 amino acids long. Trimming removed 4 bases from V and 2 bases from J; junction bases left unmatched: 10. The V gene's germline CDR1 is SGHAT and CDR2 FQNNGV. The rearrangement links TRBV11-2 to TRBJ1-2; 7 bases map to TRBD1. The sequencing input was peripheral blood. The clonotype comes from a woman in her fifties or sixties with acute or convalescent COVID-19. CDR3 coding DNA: TGTGCCAGCAGCTCATCCGGGACAGTTTTCAACTATGGCTACACCTTC. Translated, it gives CASSSSGTVFNYGYTF.